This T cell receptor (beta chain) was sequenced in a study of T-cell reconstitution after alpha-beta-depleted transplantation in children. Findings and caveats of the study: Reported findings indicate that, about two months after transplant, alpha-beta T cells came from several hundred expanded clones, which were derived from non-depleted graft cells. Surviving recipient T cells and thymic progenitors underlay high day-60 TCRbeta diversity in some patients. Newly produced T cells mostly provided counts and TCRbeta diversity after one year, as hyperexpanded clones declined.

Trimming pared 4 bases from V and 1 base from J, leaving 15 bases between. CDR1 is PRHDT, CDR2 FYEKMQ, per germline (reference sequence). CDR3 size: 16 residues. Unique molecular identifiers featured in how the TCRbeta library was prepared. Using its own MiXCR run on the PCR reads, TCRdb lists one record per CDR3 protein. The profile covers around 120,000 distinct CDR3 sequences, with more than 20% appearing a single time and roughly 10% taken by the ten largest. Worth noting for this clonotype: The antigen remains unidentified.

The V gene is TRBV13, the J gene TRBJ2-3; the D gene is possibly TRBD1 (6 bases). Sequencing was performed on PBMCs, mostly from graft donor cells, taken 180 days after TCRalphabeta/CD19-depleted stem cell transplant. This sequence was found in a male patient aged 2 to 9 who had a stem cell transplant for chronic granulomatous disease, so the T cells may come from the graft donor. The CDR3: CASSSNRESGTDTQYF. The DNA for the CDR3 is TGTGCCAGCAGCTCCAACAGGGAGTCGGGCACAGATACGCAGTATTTT.